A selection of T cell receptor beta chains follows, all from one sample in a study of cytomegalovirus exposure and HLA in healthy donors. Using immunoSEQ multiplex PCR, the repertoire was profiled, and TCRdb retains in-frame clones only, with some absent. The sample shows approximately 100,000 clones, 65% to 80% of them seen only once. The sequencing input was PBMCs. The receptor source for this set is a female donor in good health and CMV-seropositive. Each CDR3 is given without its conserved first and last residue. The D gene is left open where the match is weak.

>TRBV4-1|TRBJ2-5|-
ASSQGGGGGPRETQY
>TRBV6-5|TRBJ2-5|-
ASSPLQGGGETQY
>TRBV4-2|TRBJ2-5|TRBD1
ASSRDAGSRGLPETQY
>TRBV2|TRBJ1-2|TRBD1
ATLQGAEGYT
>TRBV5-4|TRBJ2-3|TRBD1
ASSLEAGGRNTQY
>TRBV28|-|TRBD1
ASSLPGGAFYEQY
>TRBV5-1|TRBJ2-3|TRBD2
ASSPPTTGTSGTDTQY
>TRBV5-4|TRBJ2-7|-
ASSSTGRGRSSYEQY
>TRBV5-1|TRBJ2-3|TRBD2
ASSLEFRSGVSTDTQY
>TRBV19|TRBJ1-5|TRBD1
ASSIVQGVVKEPQH
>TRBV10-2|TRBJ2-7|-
ASSEGLGSFAYEQY
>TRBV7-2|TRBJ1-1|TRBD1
ASSLRGAWTEAF
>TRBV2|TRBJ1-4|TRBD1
ASRQGVGEKLF
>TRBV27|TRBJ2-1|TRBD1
ASSLSITGGRYEQF
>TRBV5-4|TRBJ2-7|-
ASSPDRLREQY
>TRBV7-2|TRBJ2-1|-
ASSPRLAGEQF
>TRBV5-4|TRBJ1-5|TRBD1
ASSFTPGGASNQPQH
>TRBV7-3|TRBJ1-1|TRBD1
ASSLRDRALDTEAF
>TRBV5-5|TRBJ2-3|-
ASSLAPSQADTQY
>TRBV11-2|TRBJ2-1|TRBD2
ASRTTSAVRV
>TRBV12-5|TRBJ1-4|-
ASASTTTASYEKLF
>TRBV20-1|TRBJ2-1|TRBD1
SADRVDEQF